This is a list of T cell receptor beta chains from one sample in a study of cytomegalovirus exposure and HLA in healthy donors. The table came from immunoSEQ multiplex PCR; TCRdb's copy has only in-frame clones and leaves some out. The sample holds some 180,000 clones, 86% seen once. The specimen was PBMCs. Receptors were obtained from a man aged 25 to 45 in good health and CMV-seropositive. CDR3s include the opening cysteine and the closing phenylalanine or tryptophan. A D gene is named only where the DNA matches it firmly. Rows give clone size only sometimes, using once, few, many, or a class for an expanded clone.

length	D	size	V	J	DNA	CDR3
17	NA	NA	TRBV2	TRBJ1-1	TGTGCCAGCAGTTCGACTTCGGGGTTGGCGGCGAACACTGAAGCTTTCTTT	CASSSTSGLAANTEAFF
13	NA	NA	TRBV11-2	TRBJ1-2	TGTGCCAGCAGCTTCACGAGCAGCTATGGCTACACCTTC	CASSFTSSYGYTF
13	NA	NA	TRBV9	TRBJ1-5	TGTGCCAGCAGCGTAGGGGAGAATCAGCCCCAGCATTTT	CASSVGENQPQHF
14	NA	NA	TRBV30	TRBJ2-5	TGTGCCTGGAGGGCGTTTGAGGGCTGGGAGACCCAGTACTTC	CAWRAFEGWETQYF
19	NA	NA	TRBV7-9	TRBJ2-7	TGTGCCAGCAGCTCCGTTGCCGCGGGACCCTTCGAGGTTCCCTACGAGCAGTACTTC	CASSSVAAGPFEVPYEQYF
15	NA	few	TRBV6-1	TRBJ2-3	TGTGCCAGCATACTCCAGACCGCTAGCACAGATACGCAGTATTTT	CASILQTASTDTQYF
14	TRBD1	NA	TRBV2	TRBJ1-5	TGTGCCAGCAGAATCACAGGGGGCGCAAAGCCCCAGCATTTT	CASRITGGAKPQHF
14	NA	NA	TRBV5-1	TRBJ2-2	TGCGCCAGCAGCCCGGGAGTGAACACCGGGGAGCTGTTTTTT	CASSPGVNTGELFF
15	TRBD1	NA	TRBV5-4	TRBJ2-3	TGTGCCAGCAGTTACGAGGGGGCACGCACAGATACGCAGTATTTT	CASSYEGARTDTQYF
14	NA	NA	TRBV18	TRBJ1-3	TGTGCCAGCTCACGGGCGAGCTCTGGAAACACCATATATTTT	CASSRASSGNTIYF
14	NA	NA	TRBV6-1	TRBJ1-3	TGTGCCAGCAGACAGTCCTTGTCTGGAAACACCATATATTTT	CASRQSLSGNTIYF
16	NA	NA	TRBV16	TRBJ1-3	TGTGCCAGCAGCCAACTGACACCCGGCTCTGGAAACACCATATATTTT	CASSQLTPGSGNTIYF
15	NA	once	TRBV16	TRBJ2-7	TGTGCCAGCAGCCAATTTAGACAGGTGGTCTACGAGCAGTACTTC	CASSQFRQVVYEQYF
12	NA	NA	TRBV7-2	TRBJ2-5	TGTGCCAGCAGCCAACGGGGGGAGACCCAGTACTTC	CASSQRGETQYF
14	TRBD2	NA	TRBV28	TRBJ2-7	TGTGCCAGCAGTCCCGGCGGGAGGATCGACGAGCAGTACTTC	CASSPGGRIDEQYF
13	NA	NA	TRBV7-9	TRBJ1-1	TGTGCCAGCAGCCTGACAGTGAACACTGAAGCTTTCTTT	CASSLTVNTEAFF
16	NA	NA	TRBV5-1	TRBJ2-4	TGCGCCAGCAGCTTTACATTGCAGGAAGCCAAAAACATTCAGTACTTC	CASSFTLQEAKNIQYF
17	NA	NA	TRBV4-3	TRBJ1-1	TGCGCCAGCAGCCAGGTACAGGGAGAAGGGTTGAACACTGAAGCTTTCTTT	CASSQVQGEGLNTEAFF
14	NA	NA	TRBV6-5	TRBJ1-5	TGTGCCAGCAGTCCCCTAAGTAGCAATCAGCCCCAGCATTTT	CASSPLSSNQPQHF
17	NA	NA	TRBV4-1	TRBJ2-7	TGCGCCAGCAGCCAGCCCCTCTCCGGGACGTCTCCCTACGAGCAGTACTTC	CASSQPLSGTSPYEQYF
16	NA	NA	TRBV2	TRBJ1-3	TGTGCCAGCAGTCCCCGTGAACCCAGCTCTGGAAACACCATATATTTT	CASSPREPSSGNTIYF
16	TRBD2	NA	TRBV4-3	TRBJ2-7	TGCGCCAGCAGCCAAATCAGCGGGGGGGAAACCTACGAGCAGTACTTC	CASSQISGGETYEQYF
15	TRBD1	once	TRBV5-1	TRBJ2-5	TGCGCCAGCAGCTTGGTGGGACAGGGGGCGGAGACCCAGTACTTC	CASSLVGQGAETQYF
13	NA	NA	TRBV28	TRBJ2-7	TGTGCCAGCAGTTTACTCCTCTCCTACGAGCAGTACTTC	CASSLLLSYEQYF
16	NA	NA	TRBV5-1	TRBJ2-3	TGCGCCAGCAGCAGCGAAGTAGCGGTTCGCACAGATACGCAGTATTTT	CASSSEVAVRTDTQYF
12	NA	once	TRBV29-1	TRBJ1-5	TGCAGCGTTGGAGGTCTGGGGCAGCCCCAGCATTTT	CSVGGLGQPQHF
17	NA	NA	TRBV11-3	TRBJ2-7	TGTGCCAGCAGCCCCCCGACAGTGGGGTTTGGTAATTACGAGCAGTACTTC	CASSPPTVGFGNYEQYF
14	NA	once	TRBV28	TRBJ1-1	TGTGCCAGCCCCCCCGCGGCCCAGAACACTGAAGCTTTCTTT	CASPPAAQNTEAFF
11	NA	NA	TRBV20-1	TRBJ2-7	TGCAGTGTTCGAACGGGGTACGAGCAGTACTTC	CSVRTGYEQYF
12	NA	NA	TRBV18	TRBJ1-6	TGTGCCAGCTCAGACTATAATTCACCCCTCCACTTT	CASSDYNSPLHF
14	NA	NA	TRBV5-4	TRBJ2-3	TGTGCCAGCAGCCCTCAAGGCGAGATCTATACGCAGTATTTT	CASSPQGEIYTQYF
16	NA	once	TRBV7-2	TRBJ1-2	TGTGCCAGCAGCCCGGCGTGGGACACCCGGGGCTATGGCTACACCTTC	CASSPAWDTRGYGYTF
15	TRBD1	NA	TRBV19	TRBJ2-2	TGTGCCAGTAGTCAGACAGGGGTTGGGACCGGGGAGCTGTTTTTT	CASSQTGVGTGELFF
13	NA	NA	TRBV6-5	TRBJ2-1	TGTGCCAGCAGCGGGAGTCTCTACAATGAGCAGTTCTTC	CASSGSLYNEQFF
18	NA	NA	TRBV2	TRBJ1-5	TGTGCCAGCAGTGAAGGGGAAGGGATTAGCAATAGCAATCAGCCCCAGCATTTT	CASSEGEGISNSNQPQHF
15	TRBD1	NA	TRBV7-9	TRBJ2-7	TGTGCCAGCAGCTCTACCGGGACAGGATCCTACGAGCAGTACTTC	CASSSTGTGSYEQYF
14	TRBD2	NA	TRBV2	TRBJ2-5	TGTGCCAGCAGTGAGCCGGGGGGGTTGGAGACCCAGTACTTC	CASSEPGGLETQYF
16	TRBD1	few	TRBV7-2	TRBJ2-7	TGTGCCAGCAGCTCCCGGGACAGGGGGCGTATCCACGAGCAGTACTTC	CASSSRDRGRIHEQYF
16	TRBD2	NA	TRBV11-1	TRBJ2-1	TGTGCCAGCAGCACATGGGGAGCGGGGGACTACAATGAGCAGTTCTTC	CASSTWGAGDYNEQFF
15	NA	NA	TRBV7-3	TRBJ2-7	TGTGCCAGCAGCTTAAACGGCAGGGGAATCACCCAGCAGTACTTC	CASSLNGRGITQQYF
16	NA	NA	TRBV6-1	TRBJ2-1	TGTGCCAGCAGTGATTTAGCGGTAATCTCCTACAATGAGCAGTTCTTC	CASSDLAVISYNEQFF
11	NA	NA	TRBV29-1	TRBJ2-2	TGCAGCGCCAGAAACACCGGGGAGCTGTTTTTT	CSARNTGELFF
16	TRBD1	NA	TRBV29-1	TRBJ2-6	TGCAGCGCCTGGGACAGGGGTTTCTCTGGGGCCAACGTCCTGACTTTC	CSAWDRGFSGANVLTF
13	TRBD2	NA	TRBV30	TRBJ2-3	TGTGCCCACAATAGCGGGGGAACAGATACGCAGTATTTT	CAHNSGGTDTQYF
15	NA	once	TRBV4-1	TRBJ2-7	TGCGCCAGCAGCCAAGAACGGGGGCCAATATACGAGCAGTACTTC	CASSQERGPIYEQYF
15	NA	NA	TRBV5-4	TRBJ2-5	TGTGCCAGCAGCTTGTTAACCACCTCCCAAGAGACCCAGTACTTC	CASSLLTTSQETQYF
14	NA	NA	TRBV5-1	TRBJ2-5	TGCGCCAGCAGCGGGGTAGGGGCCCAAGAGACCCAGTACTTC	CASSGVGAQETQYF
14	NA	NA	TRBV7-2	TRBJ1-5	TGTGCCAGCAGCGGACGAGAGGGGGGTCAGCCCCAGCATTTT	CASSGREGGQPQHF
14	NA	NA	TRBV14	TRBJ2-3	TGTGCCAGCAGACCGGGACACTACACAGATACGCAGTATTTT	CASRPGHYTDTQYF